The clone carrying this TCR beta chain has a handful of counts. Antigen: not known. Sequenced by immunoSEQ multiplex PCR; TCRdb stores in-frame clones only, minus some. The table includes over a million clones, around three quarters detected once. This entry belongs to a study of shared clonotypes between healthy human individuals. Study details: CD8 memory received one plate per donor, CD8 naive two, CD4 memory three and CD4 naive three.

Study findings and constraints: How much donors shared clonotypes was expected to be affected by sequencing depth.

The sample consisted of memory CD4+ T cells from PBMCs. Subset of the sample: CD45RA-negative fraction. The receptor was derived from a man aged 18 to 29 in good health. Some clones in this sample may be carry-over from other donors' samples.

The CDR3 region has the DNA TGTGCCAGCAGCTTGTACCGTCGGGAGCCCCAGCATTTT. This encodes CASSLYRREPQHF. This chain uses TRBV7-2 with TRBJ1-5; D gene uncertain. There are 13 residues in the CDR3. Germline-derived CDR1 and CDR2 are SGHTA and FQGNSA. Trimming stripped 3 bases from V and 8 bases from J, with 11 bases between.